The clone carrying this T cell receptor beta chain was counted many times. Its antigen is unknown. This entry is derived from a study of T cells in Graves' hyperthyroidism and ophthalmopathy. Researchers took RNA transcripts and amplified the TCR beta CDR3 regions from them. The HTBI set primed first-round TCR CDR3 RT-PCR. Each CDR3 protein is one row after TCRdb ran MiXCR on the multiplex PCR reads. This sample carries more than 450,000 distinct CDR3 sequences, 20% of them seen once, and the ten largest clones take 47%. General study points: Ophthalmopathy was predicted by the model a median of approximately six months ahead of onset. Among clonotypes expanded in thyroid above 0.001, most were also found in blood.

Exclusion of patients followed from uncontrolled infection, other autoimmune disease, pregnancy or lactation. The CDR3 has 14 residues. Trimming shortened V by 4 bases and J by 2 bases, and 10 bases separated the two germline ends. The germline V gene has CDR1 LGHDT and CDR2 YNNKEL (reference sequence). This clonotype originated in a man in his forties with Graves' ophthalmopathy. The rearrangement joins TRBV3-1 to TRBJ2-3, with D hard to call. Specimen: blood. CDR3: CASSLTDDTDTQYF. CDR3 in DNA: TGTGCCAGCAGCCTTACTGACGACACAGATACGCAGTATTTT.